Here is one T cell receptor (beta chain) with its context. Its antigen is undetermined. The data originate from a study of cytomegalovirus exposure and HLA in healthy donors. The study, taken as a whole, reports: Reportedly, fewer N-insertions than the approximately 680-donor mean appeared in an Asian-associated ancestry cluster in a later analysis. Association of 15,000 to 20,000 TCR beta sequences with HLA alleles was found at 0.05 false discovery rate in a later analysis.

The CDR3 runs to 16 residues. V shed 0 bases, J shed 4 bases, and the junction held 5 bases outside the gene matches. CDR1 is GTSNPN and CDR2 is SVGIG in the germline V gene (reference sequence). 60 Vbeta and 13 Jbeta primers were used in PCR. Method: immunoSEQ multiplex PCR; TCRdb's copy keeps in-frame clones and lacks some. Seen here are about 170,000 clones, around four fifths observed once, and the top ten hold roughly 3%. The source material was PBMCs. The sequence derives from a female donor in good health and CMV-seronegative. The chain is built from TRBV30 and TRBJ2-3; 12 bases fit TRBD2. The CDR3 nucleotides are TGTGCCTGGAGTGTCCCGACTAGCGGGAGAGCAGATACGCAGTATTTT. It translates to CAWSVPTSGRADTQYF.